This TCR beta chain was observed in a study of CD8 T cells in Susac syndrome. In the study overall: Of the sequenced Susac syndrome patients, more than five had active disease and about eight were in remission. Findings of the study overall: Clonal expansion was missing from Susac syndrome CD4+ T cell repertoires.

Trimming pared 3 bases from V and 3 bases from J, leaving 19 bases between. Per the germline V gene, CDR1 is SGDLS and CDR2 is YYNGEE. The CDR3 contains 16 residues. Regarding this clonotype: What it binds is unknown.

RNA amounts of about 0.5 to 1 ug underwent reverse transcription with random hexamers. TCRdb analysed the immunoSEQ multiplex PCR reads with MiXCR anew, one entry per CDR3 protein. Among roughly 200,000 distinct CDR3 sequences listed, about 91% were seen once. In blood CD8+ and CD4+ T cells, TCR beta underwent sequencing. This receptor was taken from a human donor with Susac syndrome. Sequenced: CD4+ T cells from PBMCs. The chain combines TRBV9 with TRBJ2-7; D ambiguous. CDR3 DNA: TGTGCCAGCAGCGCGCAAAGTAATCCTGAGATCTACGAGCAGTACTTC. The encoded protein is CASSAQSNPEIYEQYF.